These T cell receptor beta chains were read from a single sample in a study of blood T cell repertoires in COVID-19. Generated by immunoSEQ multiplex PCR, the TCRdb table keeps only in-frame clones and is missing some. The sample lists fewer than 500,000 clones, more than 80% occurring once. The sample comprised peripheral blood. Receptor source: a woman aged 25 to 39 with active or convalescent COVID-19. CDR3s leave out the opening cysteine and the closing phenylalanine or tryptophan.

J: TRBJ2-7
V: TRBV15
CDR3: ATSRALADYEQY

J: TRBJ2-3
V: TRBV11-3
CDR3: ASSLGGRQSSPTQY

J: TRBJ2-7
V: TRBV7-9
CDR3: ASSSSGGLAYEQY

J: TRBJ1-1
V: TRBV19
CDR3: ASSPRTGMNTEAF

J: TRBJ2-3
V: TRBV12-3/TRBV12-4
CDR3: ASRLTDTQY

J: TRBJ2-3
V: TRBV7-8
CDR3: ASSLGVGDRVGADTQY

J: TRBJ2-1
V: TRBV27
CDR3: ASSLTGGSLKLNYEQF

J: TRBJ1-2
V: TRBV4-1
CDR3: ASSQDGTYGYT

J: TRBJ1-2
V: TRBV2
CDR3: ASNRQGDYGYT

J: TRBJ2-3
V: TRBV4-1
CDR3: ASSQKKAGTSTDTQY

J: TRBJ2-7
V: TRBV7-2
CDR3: ASSPRVGGPYEQY

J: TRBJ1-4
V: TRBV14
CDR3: ASSQAPRGEKLF

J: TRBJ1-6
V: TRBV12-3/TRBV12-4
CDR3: ASSSHRGSPLH

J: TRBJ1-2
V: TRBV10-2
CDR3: APRRQGSDGYT

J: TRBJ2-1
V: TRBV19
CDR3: ASSILLAGTYNEQF

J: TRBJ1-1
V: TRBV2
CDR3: ASRAGGGTEAF

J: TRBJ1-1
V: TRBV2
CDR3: ASSPRAYGAGTEAF

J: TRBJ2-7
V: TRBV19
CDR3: ASSIGTLSYEQY

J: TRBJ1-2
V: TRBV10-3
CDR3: AISEEIQGSFRDANYGYT

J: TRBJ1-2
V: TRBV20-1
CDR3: SASAPPYLYGYT

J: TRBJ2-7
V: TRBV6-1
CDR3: ASSEHSQGSPYEQY

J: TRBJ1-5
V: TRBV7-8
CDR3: ASSEGQTARPQH

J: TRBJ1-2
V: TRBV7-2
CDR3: ASSLQSEYGYT

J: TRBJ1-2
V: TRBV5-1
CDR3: ASSLGVRTGAGYT

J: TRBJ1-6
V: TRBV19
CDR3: ASSKFGETQGSPLH